Following are 28 T cell receptor beta chains from one sample sequenced in a study of blood T cell repertoires in COVID-19. TCRdb's table, derived via immunoSEQ multiplex PCR, lists solely in-frame clones and lacks some. This table has about 43,000 clones, around 85% appearing once. The sample was peripheral blood. The receptors originated from a woman aged 55 to 70 with acute or convalescent COVID-19.

The CDR3 DNA reads TGTGCCAGCTCACCACTTGCGAGAGGTGAGCAGTTCTTC. As protein: CASSPLARGEQFF. The chain joins TRBV18 to TRBJ2-1; D unclear. CDR1 and CDR2 (germline): KGHSH, LQKENI. Trimming took off 1 base at V and 9 bases at J, with 10 bases between the two ends. This CDR3 contains 13 residues. Variable domain in full (rest from reference TRBV18 and TRBJ2-1): NAGVMQNPRHLVRRRGQEARLRCSPMKGHSHVYWYRQLPEEGLKFMVYLQKENIIDESGMPKERFSAEFPKEGPSILRIQQVVRGDSAAYFCASSPLARGEQFFGPGTRLTVL.

This rearrangement joins TRBV3-1 (or the pseudogene TRBV3-2) to TRBJ2-2, with a possible D match to TRBD1 (6 bases). Germline assignment: CDR1 LGHDT and CDR2 YNNKEL (reference sequence). V lost 3 bases, J lost 1 base, and 9 bases lay in between. The CDR3 runs to 15 residues. The CDR3 DNA is TGTGCCAGCAGCCACAGGGACATGAACACCGGGGAGCTGTTTTTT. Its protein is CASSHRDMNTGELFF.

The V and J genes are TRBV6-5 and TRBJ2-1; 7 bases agree with TRBD1. Looked up from germline, CDR1 is MNHEY and CDR2 is SVGAGI. The trim removed 2 bases at V and 4 bases at J, leaving 5 bases unmatched. This CDR3 has 15 residues. The CDR3 protein is CASSYEGQRYNEQFF. DNA of the CDR3: TGTGCCAGCAGTTACGAGGGACAGAGATACAATGAGCAGTTCTTC.

The chain uses TRBV6-2 or TRBV6-3 and TRBJ1-4; D is perhaps TRBD1 (6 bases). Germline V gives CDR1 MNHEY, CDR2 SVGEGT. Trimming removed 1 base from V and 7 bases from J, with 19 bases in between. CDR3 length: 17 amino acids. CDR3 sequence reads: CASSYLFRKGEGEKLFF. CDR3 nucleotides: TGTGCCAGCAGTTACTTGTTTCGAAAGGGGGAAGGTGAAAAACTGTTTTTT.

This clone was seen a handful of times. At one boundary the junction diverges from the germline segment, which might be a read error. J is TRBJ2-1 and V is TRBV4-1; weak D call: TRBD2 (5 bases). Germline V CDR1 and CDR2: MGHRA, YSYEKL. CDR3 length: 16 amino acids. This chain's CDR3 is CASRQDWLAAYNEQFF. The CDR3 region has the DNA TGCGCCAGCAGACAAGATTGGCTAGCTGCTTACAATGAGCAGTTCTTC.

This clone has just one count. In DNA, the CDR3 is TGTGCCAGCTGGGGACTGACCAATCAGCCCCAGCATTTT. Translating it yields CASWGLTNQPQHF. V and J are TRBV19 and TRBJ1-5, with a possible D match to TRBD1 (5 bases). This CDR3 contains 13 residues. CDR1 and CDR2 (germline): LNHDA, SQIVND (reference sequence). With 9 bases removed from V and 3 bases from J, the gap between germline ends came to 12 bases.

This chain uses TRBV9 with TRBJ2-7, with D possibly TRBD2 on 6 matching bases. The CDR3 runs to 16 residues. Germline V gene data show CDR1 as SGDLS and CDR2 as YYNGEE. Trimming removed 4 bases from V and 2 bases from J, with 19 bases in between. This CDR3 is CASSPQPASVAYEQYF. The CDR3 DNA is TGTGCCAGCAGCCCCCAACCGGCTAGCGTCGCCTACGAGCAGTACTTC.

V is TRBV7-9 and J is TRBJ2-3; 12 positions match TRBD2. This CDR3 has 16 amino acids. The germline gives CDR1 SEHNR, CDR2 FQNEAQ (reference sequence). With 3 bases clipped from V and 4 bases from J, the junction kept 5 bases outside the gene matches. CDR3 bases: TGTGCCAGCAGCTTCCTAGCGGGAGGGCCCGCAGATACGCAGTATTTT. This encodes CASSFLAGGPADTQYF.

The CDR3 spells CASSPMGSGSVETQYF. Here the CDR3 DNA reads TGCGCCAGCAGCCCGATGGGTAGCGGGAGCGTGGAGACCCAGTACTTC. The rearrangement links TRBV5-1 to TRBJ2-5; 9 bases are shared with TRBD2. The CDR3 is 16 residues long. Unmatched junction bases numbered 12, after V lost 4 bases and J lost 5 bases. The V gene's germline CDR1 is SGHRS and CDR2 YFSETQ.

To note about this clone: Other DNA sequences in this sample translate to the same CDR3. This chain links TRBV5-1 with TRBJ2-5; no firm D call. The V and J ends lost 0 bases and 1 base respectively, with 4 bases between them. CDR1 is SGHRS and CDR2 is YFSETQ in the germline V gene. The CDR3 runs 13 residues. The CDR3 DNA reads TGCGCCAGCAGCTTGGGTAGCCAAGAGACCCAGTACTTC. This translates into CASSLGSQETQYF.

This chain uses TRBV10-2 with TRBJ1-2, with 11 bases aligning to TRBD1. Germline V lookup: CDR1 WSHSY, CDR2 SAAADI. This CDR3 has 16 amino acids. V lost 0 bases to trimming and J lost 8 bases; unmatched junction nucleotides: 8. CDR3 in amino acids: CASSESIGQGAKGYTF. The CDR3 DNA reads as TGCGCCAGCAGTGAGTCTATCGGACAGGGGGCTAAGGGCTACACCTTC.

The V call is TRBV6-5, the J call TRBJ2-3; 9 nucleotides agree with TRBD1. After removal of 6 bases from V and 1 base from J, the junction contained 5 bases not matched to a gene. This CDR3 is 15 amino acids long. Germline values: CDR1 MNHEY, CDR2 SVGAGI. CDR3 region: CASSKGQGRTDTQYF. Written as DNA, the CDR3 is TGTGCCAGCAGCAAGGGACAGGGCCGCACAGATACGCAGTATTTT.

This chain connects TRBV5-1 to TRBJ1-1; 10 bases are a match to TRBD1. This CDR3 region has 16 residues. J was trimmed by 3 bases and V by 0 bases; bases with no gene match: 5. Per the germline V gene, CDR1 is SGHRS and CDR2 is YFSETQ. CDR3 loop: CASSLGGTGAHTEAFF. CDR3 DNA: TGCGCCAGCAGCTTGGGGGGGACAGGGGCTCACACTGAAGCTTTCTTT.

There are a few counts of this clone. The J gene is TRBJ1-1, the V gene TRBV5-1, with 9 nucleotides matching TRBD1. Germline V CDR1 and CDR2: SGHRS, YFSETQ. The CDR3 contains 16 residues. The V segment lost 2 bases and the J segment 1 base; nucleotides outside the gene matches: 6. CDR3 coding DNA: TGCGCCAGCAGCTTAGGACAGGGGAGCAGGAACACTGAAGCTTTCTTT. It is translated as CASSLGQGSRNTEAFF.

The chain carries TRBV21-1 and TRBJ2-3; the DNA was not compared with TRBD1, the D call given in the table. TRBV21-1 is shown as a pseudogene. The CDR3 runs 14 residues. Here the CDR3 reads CASTTGQSTDTQYF. The DNA for the CDR3 is TGTGCCAGCACCACGGGACAGAGCACAGATACGCAGTATTTT.

V and J are TRBV30 and TRBJ2-1; maybe TRBD1 (5 bases). CDR3 length equals 12 residues. The V gene lost 1 base and the J gene lost 12 bases, with 13 bases spanning the gap. Germline loops: CDR1 GTSNPN, CDR2 SVGIG (reference sequence). In DNA form, the CDR3 reads TGTGCCTGGAGTGGAAATCAGGGTTTGCAGTTCTTC. The encoded protein is CAWSGNQGLQFF.

The V gene is TRBV7-2, the J gene TRBJ2-1; the D gene is possibly TRBD2 (6 bases). Trimming removed 0 bases from V and 9 bases from J, with 12 bases in between. The CDR3 runs 14 residues. The germline gives CDR1 SGHTA, CDR2 FQGNSA. Here the CDR3 DNA reads TGTGCCAGCAGCTTAGCCCGGGGGTCCGTTGAGCAGTTCTTC. As protein: CASSLARGSVEQFF.

The V gene is TRBV2, the J gene TRBJ1-4, with D maybe TRBD1 (5 bases). The CDR3 sequence is 15 residues long. CDR1 and CDR2 from the germline V gene are SNHLY and FYNNEI. The V gene lost 1 base and the J gene lost 5 bases, with 11 bases spanning the gap. The CDR3 protein is CASSEGGEQNEKLFF. The DNA for the CDR3 is TGTGCCAGCAGTGAAGGGGGGGAGCAGAATGAAAAACTGTTTTTT. Full variable domain (rest looked up from reference TRBV2 and TRBJ1-4): EPEVTQTPSHQVTQMGQEVILRCVPISNHLYFYWYRQILGQKVEFLVSFYNNEISEKSEIFDDQFSVERPDGSNFTLKIRSTKLEDSAMYFCASSEGGEQNEKLFFGSGTQLSVL.

This clone was seen just once. The chain carries TRBV28 and TRBJ2-7, with a possible D match to TRBD1 (6 bases). Trimming left V 4 bases short and J 2 bases short, with 15 bases between. In germline, CDR1 is MDHEN, CDR2 SYDVKM. The CDR3 is made up of 15 amino acids. The CDR3 DNA reads as TGTGCCAGCAGTTCCAGGGGCCGGAAAGCCTACGAGCAGTACTTC. Amino acids: CASSSRGRKAYEQYF.

The rearrangement links TRBV11-1 to TRBJ2-2; 13 nucleotides line up with TRBD2. V was pared by 6 bases and J by 2 bases, with 3 bases of the junction left unmatched. The length of the CDR3 is 16 residues. From germline, CDR1 is SGHAT and CDR2 FQDESV (reference sequence). CDR3 sequence reads: CASRTSGGTNTGELFF. For the CDR3, the DNA is TGTGCCAGCAGGACTAGCGGGGGGACTAACACCGGGGAGCTGTTTTTT.

The V gene is TRBV3-1 (or the pseudogene TRBV3-2), the J gene TRBJ2-2, with TRBD2 matching 7 bases. There are 16 residues in the CDR3. Per the germline V gene, CDR1 is LGHDT and CDR2 is YNNKEL (reference sequence). The ends lost 0 bases at V and 4 bases at J; junction bases unmatched: 5. The CDR3 nucleotides are TGTGCCAGCAGCCAAGACCCGGGACTACGCACCGGGGAGCTGTTTTTT. As protein: CASSQDPGLRTGELFF.

The chain combines TRBV24-1 with TRBJ2-3; TRBD2 might be the D (7 bases). This CDR3 contains 15 residues. The germline V gene encodes CDR1 KGHDR and CDR2 SFDVKD. Trimming pared 5 bases from V and 3 bases from J, leaving 14 bases between. The CDR3 here is CATSVGGGPTDTQYF. CDR3 DNA sequence: TGTGCCACCAGTGTAGGGGGGGGGCCTACAGATACGCAGTATTTT.

The chain employs TRBV19 and TRBJ1-3; D is unclear. Germline CDR1 reads LNHDA; CDR2 reads SQIVND (reference sequence). V was trimmed by 7 bases and J by 1 base, leaving 8 bases between them. The CDR3 runs to 13 residues. The CDR3 loop reads CASNRGSGNTIYF. The CDR3 bases are TGTGCCAGTAATCGAGGGTCTGGAAACACCATATATTTT.

The chain joins TRBV14 to TRBJ1-1; possible D gene TRBD1, 6 bases. Germline CDR1 SGHDN, CDR2 FVKESK. This CDR3 is 14 amino acids long. V dropped 4 bases and J dropped 4 bases, with 13 bases sitting between them. The DNA for the CDR3 is TGTGCCAGCAGCCCCCGGGGGGGCCCCACTGAAGCTTTCTTT. Translated, it gives CASSPRGGPTEAFF.

This clone has a single count. In DNA form, the CDR3 reads TGTGCCAGCAGCCAGTACTCCGGGACAGGGGGGTCACCCCTCCACTTT. Protein: CASSQYSGTGGSPLHF. The chain employs TRBV14 and TRBJ1-6; TRBD1 matches 11 bases. The V segment lost 3 bases and the J segment 10 bases; nucleotides outside the gene matches: 8. CDR3 size: 16 residues. The germline CDR1 and CDR2 sequences are SGHDN and FVKESK.

The rearrangement joins TRBV6-4 to TRBJ2-1; 9 bases agree with TRBD2. After removal of 4 bases from V and 7 bases from J, the junction contained 8 bases not matched to a gene. Germline assignment: CDR1 MRHNA and CDR2 SNTAGT. CDR3 length: 15 residues. CDR3 protein: CASSVKAGGWNEQFF. CDR3 nucleotide sequence: TGTGCCAGCAGTGTAAAAGCGGGAGGATGGAATGAGCAGTTCTTC.

The V gene is TRBV2, the J gene TRBJ1-2; perhaps TRBD1 as D (5 bases). CDR3 length: 13 residues. The V gene lost 8 bases and the J gene lost 5 bases, with 15 bases spanning the gap. Germline lookup yields CDR1 SNHLY and CDR2 FYNNEI. CDR3 loop: CASRIGQGYGYTF. The CDR3 bases are TGTGCCAGCCGGATAGGGCAGGGTTATGGCTACACCTTC.

The rearrangement uses TRBV5-1 and TRBJ2-7; TRBD2 agrees at 10 bases. V lost 4 bases, J lost 3 bases, and 7 bases stayed unmatched. CDR1 and CDR2 (germline): SGHRS, YFSETQ. The CDR3 consists of 15 residues. Here the CDR3 reads CASSILAGDHYEQYF. The CDR3 nucleotides read TGCGCCAGCAGCATTCTAGCGGGAGATCACTACGAGCAGTACTTC.